The 22 T cell receptor beta chains listed next were all sequenced from one sample in a study of T cells after yellow fever vaccination. TCRdb redid the calling of the 5' RACE reads with MiXCR, one entry per CDR3 protein. The sample has roughly 65,000 distinct CDR3 sequences, around 5% seen once. Source: CD4+ T cells sorted from PBMCs, taken around 14 days after the first yellow fever vaccination. All receptors come from a man between 18 and 29 years old who received the YFV17D yellow fever vaccine.

This clonotype was seen at least ten times. This sequence joins TRBV7-2 and TRBJ2-1; 12 bases are a match to TRBD2. Trimming at V came to 5 bases and at J to 9 bases, leaving 11 bases not matched to a gene. Germline V gives CDR1 SGHTA, CDR2 FQGNSA. This CDR3 is 16 amino acids long. CDR3 loop: CASSPGTSGLGSEQFF. The DNA of the CDR3 is TGTGCCAGCAGCCCCGGGACTAGCGGGTTGGGGAGTGAGCAGTTCTTC.

This clonotype was seen repeatedly, ten times or more. The rearrangement links TRBV7-9 to TRBJ1-2; TRBD1 agrees at 8 bases. The J segment lost 0 bases and the V segment lost 8 bases, leaving 5 bases of the junction unmatched. Germline V gives CDR1 SEHNR, CDR2 FQNEAQ (reference sequence). This CDR3 region has 14 residues. The CDR3 region has the DNA TGTGCCAGCTTTGGACAGGGTGCTAACTATGGCTACACCTTC. It specifies CASFGQGANYGYTF.

This clonotype was observed many times. This rearrangement joins TRBV7-2 to TRBJ2-4; 8 nucleotides match TRBD1. This CDR3 is 15 amino acids long. CDR1 is SGHTA and CDR2 is FQGNSA in the germline V gene. The V gene end was trimmed by 1 base and the J gene end by 3 bases; junction bases not matched to a gene: 2. The CDR3 coding sequence is TGTGCCAGCAGCTTAGTAGGACAGGGCAAAAACATTCAGTACTTC. It is translated as CASSLVGQGKNIQYF.

This clonotype was seen repeatedly, ten times or more. CDR3 DNA: TGTGCCAGCAGCCGCGGACTAGCGGGCTTCTACGAGCAGTACTTC. Residues: CASSRGLAGFYEQYF. The J gene is TRBJ2-7, the V gene TRBV7-3; 11 nucleotides line up with TRBD2. CDR3 size: 15 residues. The V segment lost 5 bases and the J segment 3 bases; nucleotides outside the gene matches: 6. Per germline, CDR1 SGHTA and CDR2 FQGTGA. Filled out from reference TRBV7-3 and TRBJ2-7, the complete variable domain reads GAGVSQTPSNKVTEKGKYVELRCDPISGHTALYWYRQSLGQGPEFLIYFQGTGAADDSGLPNDRFFAVRPEGSVSTLKIQRTERGDSAVYLCASSRGLAGFYEQYFGPGTRLTVT.

This clonotype appeared many times. V usage is TRBV23-1 and J usage is TRBJ2-7; TRBD1 aligns across 8 bases. TRBV23-1 is an open reading frame, and its role is uncertain. The trim removed 7 bases at V and 6 bases at J, leaving 14 bases unmatched. This CDR3 spans 15 amino acids. CDR3 in amino acids: CASILRTGKAREQYV. CDR3 coding DNA: TGCGCCAGCATACTACGGACAGGGAAAGCGCGCGAGCAGTACGTC.

This clonotype has ten or more counts. The chain couples TRBV5-6 to TRBJ2-5; D might be TRBD1 (6 bases). From germline, CDR1 is SGHDT and CDR2 YYEEEE. Trimming cost V 4 bases and J 4 bases, with 17 bases left between them. The CDR3 loop spans 15 amino acids. The CDR3 nucleotides are TGTGCCAGCAGCCTACAGGGTGAGATGGCAGAGACCCAGTACTTC. This codes for CASSLQGEMAETQYF.

At least ten counts were recorded for this clonotype. The rearrangement links TRBV5-1 to TRBJ1-3; D gene ambiguous. This CDR3 has 15 residues. Germline lookup yields CDR1 SGHRS and CDR2 YFSETQ. V was pared by 0 bases and J by 4 bases, with 11 bases between. DNA for the CDR3: TGCGCCAGCAGCTTGGAACGAGGCCAGGGAAACACCATATATTTT. It translates to CASSLERGQGNTIYF.

This clonotype was counted ten times or more. The chain carries TRBV5-1 and TRBJ2-5, with D perhaps assigned TRBD1 or TRBD2 (5 bases each). There are 13 residues in the CDR3. Germline V gives CDR1 SGHRS, CDR2 YFSETQ. Trimming left V 3 bases short and J 5 bases short, with 11 bases between. The CDR3 sequence is CASSSGPGETQYF. The CDR3 DNA reads TGCGCCAGCAGCTCGGGGCCCGGGGAGACCCAGTACTTC.

This clonotype came up many times. The CDR3 region has the DNA TGTGCCAGCAGCTTAGCAGGCTATGGCTACACCTTC. This encodes CASSLAGYGYTF. J is TRBJ1-2 and V is TRBV7-2, with D unresolved. Per germline, CDR1 SGHTA and CDR2 FQGNSA. Trimming stripped 0 bases from V and 4 bases from J, with 3 bases between. The CDR3 totals 12 residues.

This clonotype was seen many times. This rearrangement joins TRBV18 to TRBJ2-1; no reliable D call. This CDR3 contains 13 residues. V was cut by 3 bases and J by 5 bases, with 8 bases left in between. Germline V gives CDR1 KGHSH, CDR2 LQKENI. This CDR3 reads CASSPRRDNEQFF. For the CDR3, the DNA is TGTGCCAGCTCACCTCGACGGGACAATGAGCAGTTCTTC.

This clonotype has ten or more counts. This chain joins TRBV20-1 and TRBJ2-3; 9 nucleotides agree with TRBD2. V shed 4 bases and J 0 bases; nucleotides not matched to a gene: 2. CDR1 and CDR2 from the germline V gene are DFQATT and SNEGSKA (reference sequence). The CDR3 length is 14 residues. The CDR3 protein is CSATSGASTDTQYF. CDR3 DNA: TGCAGTGCTACTAGCGGGGCAAGCACAGATACGCAGTATTTT.

This clonotype was observed at least ten times. The chain carries TRBV18 and TRBJ1-4; D gene unclear. V lost 6 bases, J lost 7 bases, and 12 bases lay in between. Germline CDR1 is KGHSH and CDR2 is LQKENI. This CDR3 region has 13 residues. In DNA, the CDR3 is TGTGCCAGCTCGAGGGCGTTTAGTGAAAAACTGTTTTTT. Translating it yields CASSRAFSEKLFF.

There are a few counts of this clonotype. This chain connects TRBV19 to TRBJ1-1, with unresolved D. From germline, CDR1 is LNHDA and CDR2 SQIVND (reference sequence). Trimming removed 3 bases from V and 1 base from J, with 6 bases in between. The CDR3 runs to 13 residues. This CDR3 reads CASSILQNTEAFF. Here the CDR3 DNA reads TGTGCCAGTAGTATCTTACAGAACACTGAAGCTTTCTTT. The variable domain in full, with the rest retrieved from reference TRBV19 and TRBJ1-1, is DGGITQSPKYLFRKEGQNVTLSCEQNLNHDAMYWYRQDPGQGLRLIYYSQIVNDFQKGDIAEGYSVSREKKESFPLTVTSAQKNPTAFYLCASSILQNTEAFFGQGTRLTVV.

Ten or more counts support this clonotype. The chain has TRBV20-1 and TRBJ2-5; 12 nucleotides align to TRBD2. With 0 bases clipped from V and 5 bases from J, the junction kept 10 bases outside the gene matches. The CDR3 has 17 residues. CDR1 is DFQATT, CDR2 SNEGSKA, per germline (reference sequence). As DNA, the CDR3 is TGCAGTGCTAGAGATCCTCTTACTAGCGGGGGGCGGGAGACCCAGTACTTC. Its protein product is CSARDPLTSGGRETQYF.

There are many counts of this clonotype. The rearrangement joins TRBV5-1 to TRBJ2-3; a weak D match, TRBD1 (6 bases). This CDR3 has 17 residues. The germline V gene has CDR1 SGHRS and CDR2 YFSETQ. V gave up 3 bases and J gave up 0 bases, with 17 bases separating them. The CDR3 DNA reads as TGCGCCAGCAGCTGGGCCCTGGGACACCTAAGCACAGATACGCAGTATTTT. The encoded protein is CASSWALGHLSTDTQYF.

This clonotype occurred many times. The rearrangement uses TRBV5-1 and TRBJ2-2; D might be TRBD2 (5 bases). The ends were cut back, 4 bases at V and 2 bases at J, with 12 bases in the middle. This CDR3 spans 15 amino acids. Germline CDR1 and CDR2: SGHRS and YFSETQ. CDR3 in amino acids: CASSPGYPNTGELFF. CDR3 in DNA: TGCGCCAGCAGCCCGGGGTACCCCAACACCGGGGAGCTGTTTTTT.

This clonotype was observed at least ten times. The chain uses TRBV18 and TRBJ2-2; 7 bases line up with TRBD1. The V and J ends lost 4 bases and 2 bases, in that order; junction bases with no gene match: 7. Germline CDR1 reads KGHSH; CDR2 reads LQKENI. This CDR3 has 16 residues. The chain's CDR3 is CASSLQGQGNTGELFF. The CDR3 DNA sequence: TGTGCCAGCTCACTACAGGGGCAAGGAAACACCGGGGAGCTGTTTTTT. Full variable domain (rest looked up from reference TRBV18 and TRBJ2-2): NAGVMQNPRHLVRRRGQEARLRCSPMKGHSHVYWYRQLPEEGLKFMVYLQKENIIDESGMPKERFSAEFPKEGPSILRIQQVVRGDSAAYFCASSLQGQGNTGELFFGEGSRLTVL.

In this sample, this clonotype turned up many times. The J gene is TRBJ1-2, the V gene TRBV5-1; 9 nucleotides agree with TRBD1. The CDR3 sequence is 15 residues long. CDR1 is SGHRS and CDR2 is YFSETQ in the germline V gene. Germline trimming cut 4 bases from V and 5 bases from J; bases unmatched to any gene: 9. The CDR3 is CASSPGQGVTYGYTF. CDR3 nucleotide sequence: TGCGCCAGCAGCCCGGGACAGGGAGTGACGTATGGCTACACCTTC.

This clonotype was observed many times. This chain links TRBV7-2 with TRBJ2-7; TRBD1 matches at 9 bases. V trimming: 4 bases; J trimming: 7 bases; junction bases outside the gene matches: 5. Germline V gene sequence: CDR1 SGHTA, CDR2 FQGNSA. This CDR3 has 13 residues. CDR3 sequence reads: CASSSRTGVEQYF. DNA of the CDR3: TGTGCCAGCAGCTCGAGGACAGGGGTGGAGCAGTACTTC.

As regards this clonotype: One end of the junction does not line up with germline, which may come from a read error. The chain uses TRBV3-1 and TRBJ2-3; 8 nucleotides line up with TRBD2. Per germline, CDR1 LGHDT and CDR2 YNNKEL (reference sequence). The CDR3 has 15 amino acids. CDR3 nucleotide sequence: TGTGCCTGCAGCCGGTCCCCGGGGGGGCAAGATACGCAGTATTTT. This translates into CACSRSPGGQDTQYF.

In this sample, this clonotype turned up many times. This chain links TRBV5-1 with TRBJ2-3, with D possibly being TRBD1 or TRBD2 (5 bases each). Trimming cost V 0 bases and J 1 base, with 9 bases left between them. CDR1 and CDR2 (germline): SGHRS, YFSETQ. The CDR3 covers 15 residues. CDR3 nucleotide sequence: TGCGCCAGCAGCTTGGCCGGGGACGGCACAGATACGCAGTATTTT. Protein product: CASSLAGDGTDTQYF.

The table lists this clonotype with many counts. The V call is TRBV12-3 or TRBV12-4, the J call TRBJ2-2, with D uncertain. V lost 7 bases and J lost 6, with 18 bases in between. The CDR3 is made up of 15 amino acids. The CDR3 reads CASTILTPRAGELFF. CDR3 in DNA: TGTGCCAGCACCATACTAACCCCACGCGCCGGGGAGCTGTTTTTT.